What follows are 23 T cell receptor beta chains derived from one specimen sequenced in a study of CD8 T cells in ankylosing spondylitis (dated by TCRdb to about 2017). General findings and caveats noted by the study authors: A TCR beta motif made up of several highly homologous amino acid variants appeared to be characteristic of blood from ankylosing spondylitis patients.

No antigen has been identified for these receptors. Libraries were constructed by 5' RACE. For sequencing, an Illumina HiSeq 2500 was employed. Through fastp at Q25 and MiXCR, TCRdb rebuilt clones from the public reads, retaining in-frame beta chains. Rows with one shared CDR3 protein collapse into an entry with the most common genes and DNA. The sample contains roughly 90,000 distinct CDR3 sequences, about 8.1% of them found a single time. Around 30% of the sample lies in the top ten. Sequencing was performed on blood, either unsorted or a sorted T cell fraction (not recorded which). The receptors were sampled from a male donor with ankylosing spondylitis.

In this sample, this clonotype turned up a few times. The V call is TRBV9, the J call TRBJ2-5; perhaps TRBD2 as D (6 bases). V was pared by 3 bases and J by 0 bases, with 9 bases between. CDR3 length: 14 amino acids. Germline V gene data show CDR1 as SGDLS and CDR2 as YYNGEE. CDR3 bases: TGTGCCAGCAGCGGACGGGACTACCAAGAGACCCAGTACTTC. Its protein product is CASSGRDYQETQYF.

In regard to this clonotype: This may be a read error, as it is one base from a much larger clone. The chain joins TRBV7-6 to TRBJ1-1, with a tentative D call TRBD1 (6 bases). The V gene's germline CDR1 is SGHVS and CDR2 FNYEAQ. The CDR3 runs 15 residues. The CDR3: CASGLTPGQNTEAFF. CDR3 DNA: TGTGCCAGCGGCTTAACGCCGGGACAGAACACTGAAGCTTTCTTT.

The chain carries TRBV7-8 and TRBJ2-7, with D perhaps matching TRBD1 (5 bases). The CDR3 sequence is 14 residues long. The V end was cut by 2 bases, the J end by 0 bases, with 8 bases between. The germline V gene has CDR1 SGHVS and CDR2 FQNEAQ. The CDR3 nucleotides are TGTGCCAGCAGCTTACAGGGTAGCTCCTACGAGCAGTACTTC. It is translated as CASSLQGSSYEQYF.

This clonotype was observed at least ten times. The CDR3 region has the DNA TGTGCCAGCAACAAACGGGACAGCTACGAGCAGTACTTC. Amino acids: CASNKRDSYEQYF. This chain connects TRBV3-1 to TRBJ2-7; TRBD1 matches at 7 bases. V trimming: 7 bases; J trimming: 3 bases; junction bases outside the gene matches: 6. The CDR3 loop spans 13 amino acids. Looked up from germline, CDR1 is LGHDT and CDR2 is YNNKEL (reference sequence).

This clonotype was detected a few times. The genes are TRBV4-2 and TRBJ2-5; D assignment may be TRBD1 or TRBD2 (5 bases each). Germline CDR1 is LGHNA and CDR2 is YNFKEQ. Trimming removed 0 bases at V and 5 bases at J, with 22 bases between. CDR3 size: 18 residues. This CDR3 reads CASSQDYQGTRPGETQYF. The CDR3 nucleotides read TGTGCCAGCAGCCAAGATTATCAGGGAACCCGTCCGGGGGAGACCCAGTACTTC.

This chain joins TRBV15 and TRBJ2-1, with TRBD2 identical over 9 bases. V gave up 4 bases and J gave up 11 bases; unmatched junction bases: 12. Germline-derived CDR1 and CDR2 are LNHNV and YYDKDF (reference sequence). There are 15 residues in the CDR3. The CDR3 nucleotides read TGTGCCACCAGCATCCGGCGGGAGGGTACAATGAAGCAGTTCTTC. Translation gives CATSIRREGTMKQFF.

This clonotype was detected ten times or more. In DNA, the CDR3 is TGTGCCAGCTCACCAAGGGACAGGGTTGGATCCTACAATGAGCAGTTCTTC. Translating gives CASSPRDRVGSYNEQFF. The chain is built from TRBV18 and TRBJ2-1; TRBD1 agrees at 9 bases. The J segment lost 1 base and the V segment lost 2 bases, leaving 6 bases of the junction unmatched. The germline V gene encodes CDR1 KGHSH and CDR2 LQKENI. The CDR3 has 17 residues.

Many counts were recorded for this clonotype. The chain carries TRBV7-9 and TRBJ2-7, with D perhaps matching TRBD1 (5 bases). The CDR3 extends over 15 amino acids. Germline-derived CDR1 and CDR2 are SEHNR and FQNEAQ (reference sequence). V was pared by 0 bases and J by 3 bases, with 12 bases between. The CDR3 nucleotides read TGTGCCAGCAGCTTAGCCGACAGTAAATACTACGAGCAGTACTTC. This gives the protein CASSLADSKYYEQYF.

This clonotype was detected ten times or more. The chain uses TRBV3-1 and TRBJ2-1; D possibly corresponds to TRBD2 (5 bases). Germline values: CDR1 LGHDT, CDR2 YNNKEL (reference sequence). Trimming removed 4 bases from V and 8 bases from J, with 15 bases in between. CDR3 size: 14 residues. For the CDR3, the DNA is TGTGCCAGCAGCCCCGGGTCGCGGGTGGATGAGCAGTTCTTC. This codes for CASSPGSRVDEQFF.

In this sample, this clonotype turned up many times. The chain joins TRBV4-2 to TRBJ1-1; tentatively, D is TRBD1 (5 bases). The CDR3 runs to 14 residues. V was cut by 0 bases and J by 4 bases, with 9 bases left in between. The germline CDR1 and CDR2 sequences are LGHNA and YNFKEQ. The CDR3 region is CASSQEGGFTEAFF. Written as DNA, the CDR3 is TGTGCCAGCAGCCAAGAGGGGGGTTTCACTGAAGCTTTCTTT.

The chain is built from TRBV20-1 and TRBJ2-1, with D perhaps assigned TRBD1 or TRBD2 (5 bases each). CDR1 and CDR2 from the germline V gene are DFQATT and SNEGSKA (reference sequence). V was trimmed by 0 bases and J by 4 bases, leaving 13 bases between them. The CDR3 runs to 15 residues. CDR3 nucleotides: TGCAGTGCTAGAGATAGGACCGGGGCTTACAATGAGCAGTTCTTC. Amino acids: CSARDRTGAYNEQFF.

This clonotype has a count of ten or more. The J gene is TRBJ2-7, the V gene TRBV5-5; 9 bases align to TRBD2. CDR3 length equals 15 residues. J was trimmed by 6 bases and V by 1 base; bases with no gene match: 8. Looked up from germline, CDR1 is SGHKS and CDR2 is YYEKEE (reference sequence). The CDR3 region has the DNA TGTGCCAGCAGCTTGACAGCGGGAGGATTGGGCGAGCAGTACTTC. This translates into CASSLTAGGLGEQYF.

This clonotype was picked up many times. For the CDR3, the DNA is TGTGCCAGCAGCCACCCCGGGACAGGGAAAAACATTCAGTACTTC. Translated, it gives CASSHPGTGKNIQYF. The chain has TRBV3-1 and TRBJ2-4; 9 bases are shared with TRBD1. Germline V gene data show CDR1 as LGHDT and CDR2 as YNNKEL (reference sequence). V shed 3 bases and J 4 bases; nucleotides not matched to a gene: 4. The CDR3 extends over 15 amino acids.

This clonotype is medium-sized. The chain couples TRBV2 to TRBJ2-1; 14 bases are shared with TRBD2. Trimming took 6 bases from V and 8 from J; bases not matched to a gene: 9. Germline V gene lookup returns CDR1 SNHLY and CDR2 FYNNEI. This CDR3 contains 16 residues. In DNA, the CDR3 is TGTGCCAGCAGAGTTGGGACTAGCGGGAGAAGGGATGAGCAGTTCTTC. This translates into CASRVGTSGRRDEQFF.

The genes are TRBV20-1 and TRBJ2-7; the D is unclear. The CDR3 has 12 residues. V lost 0 bases and J lost 8, with 11 bases in between. Germline assignment: CDR1 DFQATT and CDR2 SNEGSKA (reference sequence). The CDR3 loop is CSARDTDAKQYF. CDR3 nucleotide sequence: TGCAGTGCTAGAGATACAGATGCCAAGCAGTACTTC.

This clonotype occurred a few times. CDR3 DNA sequence: TGTGCCAGCAGTGAAGTTGGAGAAGCGAACACTGAAGCTTTCTTT. It codes for CASSEVGEANTEAFF. V usage is TRBV2 and J usage is TRBJ1-1; D not certain. The CDR3 has 15 amino acids. V was trimmed by 1 base and J by 1 base, leaving 10 bases between them. CDR1 and CDR2 from the germline V gene are SNHLY and FYNNEI. Variable domain in full (rest from reference TRBV2 and TRBJ1-1): EPEVTQTPSHQVTQMGQEVILRCVPISNHLYFYWYRQILGQKVEFLVSFYNNEISEKSEIFDDQFSVERPDGSNFTLKIRSTKLEDSAMYFCASSEVGEANTEAFFGQGTRLTVV.

The genes are TRBV10-2 and TRBJ2-3; D not certain. Trimming took off 8 bases at V and 2 bases at J, with 17 bases between the two ends. There are 15 residues in the CDR3. From germline, CDR1 is WSHSY and CDR2 SAAADI. CDR3 bases: TGCGCCAGCTCCATCATGGGCGGAACCACAGATACGCAGTATTTT. It codes for CASSIMGGTTDTQYF.

This clonotype was seen many times. The rearrangement links TRBV29-1 to TRBJ2-7, with TRBD2 as a possible D gene (5 bases). With 3 bases removed from V and 1 base from J, the gap between germline ends came to 10 bases. Germline values: CDR1 SQVTM, CDR2 ANQGSEA. The CDR3 extends over 13 amino acids. The CDR3 region is CSVDLLGSYEQYF. The CDR3 DNA reads as TGCAGCGTTGACCTACTAGGATCCTACGAGCAGTACTTC.

The table lists this clonotype with many counts. The CDR3 reads CATGTGNTYNEQFF. DNA for the CDR3: TGTGCCACCGGGACAGGGAATACCTACAATGAGCAGTTCTTC. The rearrangement links TRBV24-1 to TRBJ2-1, with 9 bases identical to TRBD1. Germline V lookup: CDR1 KGHDR, CDR2 SFDVKD. This CDR3 has 14 residues. V lost 9 bases, J lost 2 bases, and 4 bases stayed unmatched.

This clonotype occurred a few times. The chain has TRBV9 and TRBJ1-1; TRBD1 is a possible D gene (6 bases). V lost 3 bases, J lost 1 base, and 10 bases lay in between. The V gene's germline CDR1 is SGDLS and CDR2 YYNGEE. The CDR3 loop spans 14 amino acids. CDR3: CASSGTGWNTEAFF. CDR3 nucleotide sequence: TGTGCCAGCAGCGGAACAGGGTGGAACACTGAAGCTTTCTTT.

Ten or more counts support this clonotype. The rearrangement uses TRBV5-1 and TRBJ2-1; no reliable D call. This CDR3 spans 12 amino acids. Germline V gene data show CDR1 as SGHRS and CDR2 as YFSETQ. V lost 0 bases and J lost 10, with 8 bases in between. The CDR3 sequence: CASSLDYLEQFF. The CDR3 coding sequence is TGCGCCAGCAGCTTGGACTACTTAGAGCAGTTCTTC.

The chain recombines TRBV6-1 with TRBJ1-1; the D gene is possibly TRBD1 (5 bases). The CDR3 sequence is 12 residues long. The ends were cut back, 5 bases at V and 7 bases at J, with 11 bases in the middle. Germline CDR1 is MNHNS and CDR2 is SASEGT. DNA of the CDR3: TGTGCCAGCAGTCGGGGGGACTTTGAAGCTTTCTTT. Translation: CASSRGDFEAFF.

Only a few counts were recorded for this clonotype. The chain couples TRBV21-1 to TRBJ2-3; TRBD1, the table's D call, was not compared with the DNA. TRBV21-1 constitutes a pseudogene. There are 16 residues in the CDR3. Written as DNA, the CDR3 is TGTGCCAGCAGCAAAGGGGAAACAGGGGGCCCAGATACGCAGTATTTT. This gives the protein CASSKGETGGPDTQYF.